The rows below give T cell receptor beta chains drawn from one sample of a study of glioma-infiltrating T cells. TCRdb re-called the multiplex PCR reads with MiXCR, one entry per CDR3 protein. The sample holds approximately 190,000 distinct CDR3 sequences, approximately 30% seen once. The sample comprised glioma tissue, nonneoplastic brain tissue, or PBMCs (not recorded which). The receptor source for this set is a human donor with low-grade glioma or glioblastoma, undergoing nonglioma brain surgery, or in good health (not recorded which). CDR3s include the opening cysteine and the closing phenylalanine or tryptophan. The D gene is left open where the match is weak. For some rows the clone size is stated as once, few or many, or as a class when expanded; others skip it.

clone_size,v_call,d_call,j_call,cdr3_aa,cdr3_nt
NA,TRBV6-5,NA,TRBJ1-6,CASSTGKGNSPLHF,TGTGCCAGCAGTACCGGAAAGGGTAATTCACCCCTACACTTT
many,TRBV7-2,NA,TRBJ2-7,CASSRPGPPLEQYF,TGTGCCAGCAGTCGTCCGGGGCCCCCTTTGGAGCAGTACTTC
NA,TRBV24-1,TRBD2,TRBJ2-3,CATTSGRAEDTQYF,TGTGCCACCACTAGCGGGAGGGCCGAAGATACGCAGTATTTT
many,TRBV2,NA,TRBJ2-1,CASSLRDGSFNEQFF,TGTGCCAGCAGTCTGCGTGACGGATCATTCAATGAGCAGTTCTTC
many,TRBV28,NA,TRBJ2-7,CASSNNYEQYF,TGTGCCAGCAGCAACAACTACGAGCAGTACTTC
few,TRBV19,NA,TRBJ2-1,CASSTPGLPTEQFF,TGTGCCAGTAGTACACCAGGACTCCCAACGGAGCAGTTCTTC
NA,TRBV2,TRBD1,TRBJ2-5,CASSSSTGNIQETQYF,TGTGCCAGCAGCTCCTCGACAGGGAATATACAAGAGACCCAGTACTTC
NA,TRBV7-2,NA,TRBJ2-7,CASSLRSPNNPPLHF,TGTGCCAGCAGCTTAAGGTCGCCTAATAATCCACCCCTCCACTTC
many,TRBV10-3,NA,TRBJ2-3,CAIAPLLSDTQYF,TGTGCCATCGCCCCCCTGCTTTCAGATACGCAGTATTTT
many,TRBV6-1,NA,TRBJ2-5,CASSPTPFGGGPETQYF,TGTGCCAGCAGTCCTACACCGTTTGGAGGGGGCCCAGAGACCCAGTACTTC
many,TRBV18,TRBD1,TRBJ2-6,CASSLRQGRANVLTF,TGTGCCAGCTCACTCCGACAGGGTAGGGCCAACGTCCTGACTTTC
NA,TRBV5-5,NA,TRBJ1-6,CASSLPGAISPLHF,TGTGCCAGCAGCTTGCCAGGGGCCATTTCACCCCTCCACTTT
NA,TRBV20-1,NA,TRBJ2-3,CSARLGTDTQYF,TGCAGTGCTAGACTGGGCACAGATACGCAGTATTTT
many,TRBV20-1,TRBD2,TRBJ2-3,CSARWGGGRGTDTQYF,TGCAGTGCTAGATGGGGTGGCGGGAGAGGCACAGATACGCAGTATTTT
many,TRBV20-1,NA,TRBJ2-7,CSAIGLAAISYEQYF,TGCAGTGCAATCGGACTGGCCGCGATATCCTACGAGCAGTACTTC
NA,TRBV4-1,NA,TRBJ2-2,CASRLSGTPNTGELLF,TGCGCCAGCCGATTGTCCGGGACGCCGAACACCGGGGAGCTGTTGTTT
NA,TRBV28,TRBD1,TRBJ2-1,CASSFPEGGQGRNEQFF,TGTGCCAGCAGTTTTCCCGAGGGGGGACAGGGCCGCAATGAGCAGTTCTTC
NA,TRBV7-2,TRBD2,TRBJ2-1,CASSLTSGRIDEQFF,TGTGCCAGCAGTTTAACTAGCGGGAGAATAGATGAGCAGTTCTTC
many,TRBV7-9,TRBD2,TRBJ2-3,CASSGPLREGLVRDTQYF,TGTGCCAGCAGCGGGCCCTTGCGGGAGGGCCTAGTTCGAGATACGCAGTATTTT
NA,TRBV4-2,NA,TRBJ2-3,CASSGQADTQYF,TGTGCCAGCAGCGGGCAGGCAGATACGCAGTATTTT
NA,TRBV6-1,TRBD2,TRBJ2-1,CTSKHGGGSYNEQFF,TGTACCAGCAAACACGGGGGGGGCTCCTACAATGAGCAGTTCTTC
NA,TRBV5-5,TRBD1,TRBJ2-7,CASSSIQGAFYEQYF,TGTGCCAGCAGCTCAATACAGGGGGCGTTCTACGAGCAGTACTTC
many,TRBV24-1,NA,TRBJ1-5,CATSGLGQPQHF,TGTGCCACCAGTGGCTTGGGGCAGCCCCAGCATTTT
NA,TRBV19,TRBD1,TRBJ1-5,CASSGDLGQGLQPQHF,TGTGCCAGTAGTGGCGATTTAGGACAGGGTCTTCAGCCCCAGCATTTT
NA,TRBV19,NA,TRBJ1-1,CASSIGGLAGVTEAFF,TGTGCCAGTAGTATAGGTGGTTTAGCCGGGGTCACTGAAGCTTTCTTT
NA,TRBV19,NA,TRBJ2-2,CASATGGAGGELFF,TGTGCCAGTGCCACTGGGGGTGCAGGCGGGGAGCTGTTTTTT
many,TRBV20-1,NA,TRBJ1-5,CSASGERGQPQHF,TGCAGTGCTAGCGGGGAGAGGGGCCAGCCCCAGCATTTT
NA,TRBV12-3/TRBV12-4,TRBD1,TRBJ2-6,CASSRRDRGLGVGSGANVLTF,TGTGCCAGCAGTCGCCGAGACAGGGGGCTAGGGGTGGGATCTGGGGCCAACGTCCTGACTTTC
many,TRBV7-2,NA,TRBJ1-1,CASSLIPGAEAFF,TGTGCCAGCAGTTTGATACCCGGAGCTGAAGCTTTCTTT
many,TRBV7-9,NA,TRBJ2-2,CASSLSTGELFF,TGTGCCAGCAGTTTAAGTACCGGGGAGCTGTTTTTT
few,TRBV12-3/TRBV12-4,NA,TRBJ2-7,CASSSQGNRDEQYF,TGTGCCAGCAGTTCCCAAGGGAATCGGGACGAGCAGTACTTC
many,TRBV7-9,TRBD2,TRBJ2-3,CASSSRIAGSTDTQYF,TGTGCCAGCAGCTCAAGGATAGCGGGGAGCACAGATACGCAGTATTTT
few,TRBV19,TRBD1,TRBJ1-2,CASSTLRVGTGEGYTF,TGTGCCAGTAGTACGCTTCGAGTCGGGACAGGGGAAGGCTACACCTTC
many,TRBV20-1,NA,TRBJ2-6,CSVVRRGSGANVLTF,TGCAGTGTTGTCCGTCGGGGATCGGGGGCCAACGTCCTGACTTTC
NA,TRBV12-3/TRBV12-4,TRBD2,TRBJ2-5,CASSPRAGGGPETQYF,TGTGCCAGCAGTCCTCGAGCGGGGGGCGGGCCAGAGACCCAGTACTTC
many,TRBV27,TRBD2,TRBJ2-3,CASTRGAGGGDTQYF,TGTGCCAGCACCCGGGGGGCGGGAGGAGGAGATACGCAGTATTTT
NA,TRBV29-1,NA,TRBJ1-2,CSVETGREHGYTF,TGCAGCGTTGAAACGGGCAGGGAACATGGCTACACCTTC
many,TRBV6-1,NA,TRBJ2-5,CATRAPSGTQYF,TGTGCCACCCGGGCCCCCTCGGGGACCCAGTACTTC
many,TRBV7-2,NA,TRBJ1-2,CASGRGGRTFGYTF,TGTGCCAGCGGGAGAGGGGGACGGACTTTTGGCTACACCTTC
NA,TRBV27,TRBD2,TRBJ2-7,CASRPGLAGEAAYEQYF,TGTGCCAGCAGACCGGGACTAGCGGGAGAGGCCGCCTACGAGCAGTACTTC
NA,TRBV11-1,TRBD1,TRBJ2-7,CASIRRDRVSSYEQYF,TGTGCCAGCATTCGCCGGGACAGGGTGTCTTCCTACGAGCAGTACTTC
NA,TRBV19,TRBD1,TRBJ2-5,CASSMGQAYQETQYF,TGTGCCAGTAGTATGGGACAGGCGTACCAAGAGACCCAGTACTTC
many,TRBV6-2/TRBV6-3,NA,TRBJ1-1,CASSNQVNTEAFF,TGTGCCAGCAGTAACCAGGTTAACACTGAAGCTTTCTTT
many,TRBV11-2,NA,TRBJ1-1,CASTLWGETEAFF,TGTGCCAGCACCCTATGGGGGGAAACTGAAGCTTTCTTT
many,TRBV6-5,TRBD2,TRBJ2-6,CASSYSGGLFSGANVLTF,TGTGCCAGCAGTTACTCGGGGGGGTTATTCTCTGGGGCCAACGTCCTGACTTTC
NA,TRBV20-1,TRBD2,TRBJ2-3,CSAPGLPDTQYF,TGCAGTGCCCCGGGACTACCAGATACGCAGTATTTT
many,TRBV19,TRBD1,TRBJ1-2,CASSQTGQGRDGYTF,TGTGCCAGTAGTCAAACAGGACAGGGAAGGGATGGCTACACCTTC
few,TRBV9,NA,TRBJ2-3,CASSPDGASTDTQYF,TGTGCCAGCAGCCCGGACGGGGCTAGCACAGATACGCAGTATTTT
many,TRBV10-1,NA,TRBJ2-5,CASKQRTPGTQYF,TGCGCCAGCAAACAGCGTACCCCCGGGACCCAGTACTTC
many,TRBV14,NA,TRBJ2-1,CASSHREWYNEQFF,TGTGCCAGCAGCCACAGGGAATGGTACAATGAGCAGTTCTTC
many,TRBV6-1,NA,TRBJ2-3,CASSFRGSLEDTQYF,TGTGCCAGCAGTTTTAGGGGGTCCTTAGAGGATACGCAGTATTTT
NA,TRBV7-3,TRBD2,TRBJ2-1,CASSPQAGSPYEQFF,TGTGCCAGCAGCCCTCAAGCGGGATCCCCATATGAGCAGTTCTTC
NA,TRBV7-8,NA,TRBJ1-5,CASSLAGLVSYSTQPQHF,TGTGCCAGCAGCTTAGCCGGGTTAGTTTCCTATAGCACTCAGCCCCAGCATTTT
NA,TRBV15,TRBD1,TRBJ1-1,CAIRPMAGGNTEAFF,TGTGCCATCAGACCCATGGCAGGGGGGAACACTGAAGCTTTCTTT
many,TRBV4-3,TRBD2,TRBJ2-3,CASSQSGLAGVSGTDTQYF,TGCGCCAGCAGCCAATCGGGGCTAGCGGGAGTATCCGGCACAGATACGCAGTATTTT
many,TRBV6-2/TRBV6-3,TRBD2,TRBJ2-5,CASSYGRTSGQETQYF,TGTGCCAGCAGTTACGGCCGGACTAGCGGACAAGAGACCCAGTACTTC
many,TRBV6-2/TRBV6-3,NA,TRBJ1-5,CASSYSTDILSNQPQHF,TGTGCCAGCAGTTACTCGACGGATATTCTTAGCAATCAGCCCCAGCATTTT